These 14 T cell receptor beta chains originate from one sample sequenced in a study of Ad26.COV2.S vaccination and SARS-CoV-2 variants. Stated treatment: 19 received Ad26.COV2.S at low or high dose, single or two shots; 5 received placebo; per-sample allocation not given. Sample collection was performed on day 63 after the first vaccine or placebo injection. Assay used: immunoSEQ multiplex PCR; TCRdb lists only in-frame clones, some missing. The sample yields 380,000 or so clones, around nine tenths seen once. The input for sequencing was peripheral blood, taken in a trial of Ad26.COV2.S vaccine versus placebo. Source of these receptors: a person between 18 and 59 years old who received the Ad26.COV2.S COVID-19 vaccine or a placebo.

The chain uses TRBV7-9 and TRBJ1-2; D call uncertain. V lost 6 bases, J lost 5 bases, and 4 bases lay in between. The germline CDR1 and CDR2 sequences are SEHNR and FQNEAQ (reference sequence). This CDR3 has 10 amino acids. CDR3 DNA sequence: TGTGCCAGCAGTGAATATGGCTACACCTTC. It codes for CASSEYGYTF.

The chain combines TRBV12-3 or TRBV12-4 with TRBJ2-7; D unresolved. V was pared by 0 bases and J by 3 bases, with 6 bases between. The CDR3 length is 13 residues. CDR3 in DNA: TGTGCCAGCAGTTTAGCCTACCTCTACGAGCAGTACTTC. Encoded protein: CASSLAYLYEQYF.

This chain joins TRBV5-6 and TRBJ2-3; D remains ambiguous. This CDR3 contains 12 residues. From germline, CDR1 is SGHDT and CDR2 YYEEEE. V dropped 1 base and J dropped 3 bases, with 3 bases sitting between them. CDR3 residues: CASSLPTDTQYF. DNA of the CDR3: TGTGCCAGCAGCTTGCCGACAGATACGCAGTATTTT.

The chain employs TRBV7-6 and TRBJ2-2, with 10 bases aligning to TRBD1. CDR3 length: 18 residues. V lost 6 bases, J lost 3 bases, and 13 bases stayed unmatched. Per the germline V gene, CDR1 is SGHVS and CDR2 is FNYEAQ. Here the CDR3 reads CASSSVRDRGRHTGELFF. CDR3 sequence (DNA): TGTGCCAGCAGTTCGGTCCGGGACAGGGGTCGGCACACCGGGGAGCTGTTTTTT.

This clone was recorded once. The gene calls are TRBV5-1 and TRBJ2-7, with 7 nucleotides matching TRBD2. V dropped 4 bases and J dropped 3; count of bases not matched to a gene: 10. The CDR3 spans 15 residues. The germline V gene encodes CDR1 SGHRS and CDR2 YFSETQ. The CDR3 nucleotides read TGCGCCAGCAGCACCGGCTCGCGGGGGATCTACGAGCAGTACTTC. As protein: CASSTGSRGIYEQYF.

The sample holds one count of this clone. The chain employs TRBV19 and TRBJ2-7; 8 bases agree with TRBD1. Losses at the gene ends were 1 base for V and 7 bases for J; bases not matched to a gene: 3. Per germline, CDR1 LNHDA and CDR2 SQIVND (reference sequence). This CDR3 is built from 13 residues. The CDR3 spells CASSIARGQEQYF. In nucleotides, the CDR3 is TGTGCCAGTAGTATAGCCAGGGGGCAAGAGCAGTACTTC.

The J gene is TRBJ2-7, the V gene TRBV7-2; D possibly corresponds to TRBD2 (5 bases). The germline V and J ends were trimmed by 3 bases and 0 bases, with 6 bases remaining between them. Looked up from germline, CDR1 is SGHTA and CDR2 is FQGNSA. The CDR3 contains 13 residues. CDR3 nucleotide sequence: TGTGCCAGCAGCTTCGGACTCTCCTACGAGCAGTACTTC. Translating gives CASSFGLSYEQYF.

V and J are TRBV15 and TRBJ1-6, with a weak D call TRBD1 (6 bases). V lost 5 bases, J lost 8 bases, and 16 bases lay in between. Germline lookup yields CDR1 LNHNV and CDR2 YYDKDF (reference sequence). This CDR3 region has 15 residues. CDR3 DNA: TGTGCCACCAGCTTGGGGACACTCGCCGATTCACCCCTCCACTTT. This translates into CATSLGTLADSPLHF.

The chain uses TRBV2 and TRBJ2-1; D remains ambiguous. CDR3 size: 15 residues. Trimming left V 5 bases short and J 0 bases short, with 11 bases between. Germline V gene data show CDR1 as SNHLY and CDR2 as FYNNEI. The CDR3 DNA is TGTGCCAGCAGTAAGGGCAGGAGCTCCTACAATGAGCAGTTCTTC. This encodes CASSKGRSSYNEQFF.

This clone was seen once. Other DNA sequences in the same sample also yield this CDR3. V is TRBV7-9 and J is TRBJ2-7; TRBD1 matches at 7 bases. Germline assignment: CDR1 SEHNR and CDR2 FQNEAQ (reference sequence). Trimming at V came to 5 bases and at J to 4 bases, leaving 5 bases not matched to a gene. There are 13 residues in the CDR3. The CDR3 here is CASSPGQTYEQYF. Here the CDR3 DNA reads TGTGCCAGCAGCCCGGGACAGACGTACGAGCAGTACTTC. The complete variable domain, with remaining parts taken from reference TRBV7-9 and TRBJ2-7, reads DTGVSQNPRHKITKRGQNVTFRCDPISEHNRLYWYRQTLGQGPEFLTYFQNEAQLEKSRLLSDRFSAERPKGSFSTLEIQRTEQGDSAMYLCASSPGQTYEQYFGPGTRLTVT.

The chain employs TRBV9 and TRBJ2-3; possible D gene TRBD1, 5 bases. Germline V gene data show CDR1 as SGDLS and CDR2 as YYNGEE. Trimming pared 2 bases from V and 2 bases from J, leaving 9 bases between. The CDR3 contains 14 residues. This CDR3 reads CASSVGQATDTQYF. DNA for the CDR3: TGTGCCAGCAGCGTCGGACAAGCCACAGATACGCAGTATTTT.

J is TRBJ1-1 and V is TRBV28; D uncertain. CDR1 and CDR2 (germline): MDHEN, SYDVKM. The CDR3 length is 11 residues. V gave up 4 bases and J gave up 4 bases, with 4 bases separating them. The CDR3 spells CASSWSTEAFF. The CDR3, as DNA: TGTGCCAGCAGTTGGTCCACTGAAGCTTTCTTT. The variable domain in full, completed from reference TRBV28 and TRBJ1-1, reads DVKVTQSSRYLVKRTGEKVFLECVQDMDHENMFWYRQDPGLGLRLIYFSYDVKMKEKGDIPEGYSVSREKKERFSLILESASTNQTSMYLCASSWSTEAFFGQGTRLTVV.

The chain couples TRBV7-9 to TRBJ1-6, with D possibly TRBD1 on 5 matching bases. With 0 bases removed from V and 7 bases from J, the gap between germline ends came to 10 bases. CDR1 and CDR2 (germline): SEHNR, FQNEAQ (reference sequence). The CDR3 consists of 15 residues. CDR3 DNA sequence: TGTGCCAGCAGCTTAGCGCGGGGCGGGAATTCACCCCTCCACTTT. Residues: CASSLARGGNSPLHF.

The chain is built from TRBV6-5 and TRBJ2-7, with 7 nucleotides matching TRBD1. Germline values: CDR1 MNHEY, CDR2 SVGAGI. V was clipped by 9 bases and J by 3 bases; unmatched bases: 8. The CDR3 is 13 residues long. The DNA for the CDR3 is TGTGCCAGGGTCTGGACAGGAGGCTACGAGCAGTACTTC. This translates into CARVWTGGYEQYF.